This T cell receptor beta chain was retrieved from a study of OX40 agonist ivuxolimab in advanced cancers. Turning to the study itself: An agonistic human IgG2 monoclonal antibody against OX40 (CD134) was given. Partial responses were achieved by three patients, of whom one had hepatocellular carcinoma and two had cutaneous melanoma.

The CDR3 runs 15 residues. V was clipped by 7 bases and J by 6 bases; unmatched bases: 8. Germline V gene sequence: CDR1 MNHEY, CDR2 SMNVEV (reference sequence). Patients were ineligible given autoimmune disease history or systemic immunosuppression. The method was immunoSEQ multiplex PCR; TCRdb's version includes in-frame clones alone and lacks a portion of them. The sample holds about 68,000 clones, roughly nine tenths seen once. The chain has TRBV27 and TRBJ2-1; TRBD2 aligns across 11 bases. The clonotype was recovered from an adult with an advanced solid tumor such as melanoma, head and neck, liver or kidney cancer. This specimen was CD4+ or CD8+ T cells sorted from blood, taken in a trial of the OX40 agonist ivuxolimab. Written as DNA, the CDR3 is TGTGCCAGCACCTCTCGACTAGCGGGGTTCAATGAGCAGTTCTTC. Its protein product is CASTSRLAGFNEQFF.